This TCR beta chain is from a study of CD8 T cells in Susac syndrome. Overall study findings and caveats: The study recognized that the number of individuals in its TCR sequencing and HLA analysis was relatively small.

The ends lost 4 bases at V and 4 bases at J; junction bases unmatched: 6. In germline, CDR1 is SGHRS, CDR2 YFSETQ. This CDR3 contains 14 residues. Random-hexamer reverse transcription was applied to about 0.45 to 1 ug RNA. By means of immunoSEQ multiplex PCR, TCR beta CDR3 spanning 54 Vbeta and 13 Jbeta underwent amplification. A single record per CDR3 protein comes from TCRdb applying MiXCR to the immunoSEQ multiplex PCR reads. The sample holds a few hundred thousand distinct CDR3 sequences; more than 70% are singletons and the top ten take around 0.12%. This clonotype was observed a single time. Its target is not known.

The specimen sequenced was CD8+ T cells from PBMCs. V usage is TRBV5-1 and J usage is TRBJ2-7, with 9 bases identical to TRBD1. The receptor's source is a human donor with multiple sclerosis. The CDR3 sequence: CASSQTGGLYEQYF. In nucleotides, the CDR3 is TGCGCCAGCAGCCAGACAGGGGGTCTGTACGAGCAGTACTTC.